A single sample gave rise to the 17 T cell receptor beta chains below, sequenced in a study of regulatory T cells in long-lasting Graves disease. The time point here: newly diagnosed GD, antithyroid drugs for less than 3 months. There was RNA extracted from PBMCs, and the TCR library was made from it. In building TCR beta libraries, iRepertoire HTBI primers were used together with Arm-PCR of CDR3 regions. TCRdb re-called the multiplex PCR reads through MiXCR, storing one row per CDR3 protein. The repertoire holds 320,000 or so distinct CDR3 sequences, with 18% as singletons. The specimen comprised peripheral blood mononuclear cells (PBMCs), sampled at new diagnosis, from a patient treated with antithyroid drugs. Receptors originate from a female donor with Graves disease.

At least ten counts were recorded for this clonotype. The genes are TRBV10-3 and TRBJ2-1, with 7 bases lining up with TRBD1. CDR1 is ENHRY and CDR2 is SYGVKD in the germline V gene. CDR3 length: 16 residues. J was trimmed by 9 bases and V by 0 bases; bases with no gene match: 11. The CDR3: CAISESGTGVISEQFF. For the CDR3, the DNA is TGTGCCATCAGTGAGTCCGGAACAGGGGTCATTAGTGAGCAGTTCTTC.

The CDR3 here is CASSIGTAKNIQYF. DNA for the CDR3: TGTGCCAGTAGTATTGGCACGGCCAAAAACATTCAGTACTTC. The chain carries TRBV19 and TRBJ2-4; D not resolved. This CDR3 region has 14 residues. Trimming removed 3 bases from V and 1 base from J, with 7 bases in between. Germline V gene sequence: CDR1 LNHDA, CDR2 SQIVND (reference sequence). The complete variable domain, with remaining parts taken from reference TRBV19 and TRBJ2-4, reads DGGITQSPKYLFRKEGQNVTLSCEQNLNHDAMYWYRQDPGQGLRLIYYSQIVNDFQKGDIAEGYSVSREKKESFPLTVTSAQKNPTAFYLCASSIGTAKNIQYFGAGTRLSVL.

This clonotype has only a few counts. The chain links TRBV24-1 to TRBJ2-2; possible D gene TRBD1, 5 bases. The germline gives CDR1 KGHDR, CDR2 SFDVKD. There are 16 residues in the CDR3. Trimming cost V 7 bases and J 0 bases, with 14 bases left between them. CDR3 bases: TGTGCCACCAGAGCGTCGACAGCCTCGAACACCGGGGAGCTGTTTTTT. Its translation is CATRASTASNTGELFF.

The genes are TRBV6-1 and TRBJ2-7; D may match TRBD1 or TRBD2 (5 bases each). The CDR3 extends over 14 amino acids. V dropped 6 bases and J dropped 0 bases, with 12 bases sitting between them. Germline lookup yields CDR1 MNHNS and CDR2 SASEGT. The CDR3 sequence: CASSRDGASYEQYF. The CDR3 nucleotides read TGTGCCAGCAGCCGGGACGGCGCCTCCTACGAGCAGTACTTC.

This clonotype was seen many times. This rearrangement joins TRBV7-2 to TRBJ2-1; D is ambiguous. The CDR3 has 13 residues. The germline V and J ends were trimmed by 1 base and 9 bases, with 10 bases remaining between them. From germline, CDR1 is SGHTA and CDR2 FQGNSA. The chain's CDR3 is CASSLDGVSEQFF. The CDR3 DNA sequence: TGTGCCAGCAGCTTAGACGGTGTTAGTGAGCAGTTCTTC.

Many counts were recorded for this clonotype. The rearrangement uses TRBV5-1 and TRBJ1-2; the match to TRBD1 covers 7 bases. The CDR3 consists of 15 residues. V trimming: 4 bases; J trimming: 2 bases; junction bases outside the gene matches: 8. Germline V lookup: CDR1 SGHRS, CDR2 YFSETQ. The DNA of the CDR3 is TGCGCCAGCAGCAGTTGGGACAGAGAAAACTATGGCTACACCTTC. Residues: CASSSWDRENYGYTF.

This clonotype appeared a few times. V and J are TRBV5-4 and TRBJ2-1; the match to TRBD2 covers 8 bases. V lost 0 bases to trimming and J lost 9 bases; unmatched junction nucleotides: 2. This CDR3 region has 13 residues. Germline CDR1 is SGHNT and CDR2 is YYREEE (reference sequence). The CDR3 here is CASSLEAGAEQFF. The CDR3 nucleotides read TGTGCCAGCAGCTTGGAAGCGGGAGCTGAGCAGTTCTTC.

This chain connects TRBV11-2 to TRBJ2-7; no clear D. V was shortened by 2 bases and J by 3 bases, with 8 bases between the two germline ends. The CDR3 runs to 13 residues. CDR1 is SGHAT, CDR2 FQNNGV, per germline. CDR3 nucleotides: TGTGCCAGCAGCTTATGGGCCAGCTACGAGCAGTACTTC. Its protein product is CASSLWASYEQYF.

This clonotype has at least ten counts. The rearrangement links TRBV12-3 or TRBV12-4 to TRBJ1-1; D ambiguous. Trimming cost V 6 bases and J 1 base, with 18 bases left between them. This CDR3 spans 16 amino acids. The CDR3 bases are TGTGCCAGCAGCAGCCTCCTTATGGCTTGGAACACTGAAGCTTTCTTT. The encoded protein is CASSSLLMAWNTEAFF.

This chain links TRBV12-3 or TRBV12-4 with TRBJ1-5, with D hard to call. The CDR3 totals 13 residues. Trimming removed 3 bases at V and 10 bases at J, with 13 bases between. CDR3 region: CASSLAPKYPQHF. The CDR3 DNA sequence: TGTGCCAGCAGTTTGGCTCCCAAGTATCCCCAGCATTTT.

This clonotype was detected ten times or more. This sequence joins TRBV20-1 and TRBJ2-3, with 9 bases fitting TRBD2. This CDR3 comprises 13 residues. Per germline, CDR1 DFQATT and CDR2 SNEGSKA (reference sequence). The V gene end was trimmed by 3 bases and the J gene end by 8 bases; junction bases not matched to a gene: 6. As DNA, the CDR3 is TGCAGTGCTAGCATCAAGCGGGAGGCTACGCAGTATTTT. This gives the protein CSASIKREATQYF.

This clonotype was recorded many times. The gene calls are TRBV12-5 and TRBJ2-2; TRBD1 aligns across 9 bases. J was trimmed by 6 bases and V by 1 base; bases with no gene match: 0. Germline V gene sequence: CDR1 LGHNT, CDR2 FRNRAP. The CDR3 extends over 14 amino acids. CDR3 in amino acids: CASGLGQGAGELFF. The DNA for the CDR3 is TGTGCTAGTGGTTTGGGACAGGGGGCCGGGGAGCTGTTTTTT.

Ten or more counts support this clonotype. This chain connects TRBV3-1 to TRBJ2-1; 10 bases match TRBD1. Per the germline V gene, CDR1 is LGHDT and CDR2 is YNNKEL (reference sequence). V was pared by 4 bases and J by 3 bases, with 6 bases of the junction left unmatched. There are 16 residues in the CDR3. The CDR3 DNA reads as TGTGCCAGCAGCCGCCCAGGGACAGGGGTCTACAATGAGCAGTTCTTC. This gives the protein CASSRPGTGVYNEQFF.

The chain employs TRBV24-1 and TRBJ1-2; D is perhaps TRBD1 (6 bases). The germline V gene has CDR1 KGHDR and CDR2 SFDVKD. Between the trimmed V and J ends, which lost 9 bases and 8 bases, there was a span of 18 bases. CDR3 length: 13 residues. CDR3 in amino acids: CATRLRGAGGYTF. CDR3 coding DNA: TGTGCCACCCGACTCAGGGGCGCGGGCGGCTACACCTTC.

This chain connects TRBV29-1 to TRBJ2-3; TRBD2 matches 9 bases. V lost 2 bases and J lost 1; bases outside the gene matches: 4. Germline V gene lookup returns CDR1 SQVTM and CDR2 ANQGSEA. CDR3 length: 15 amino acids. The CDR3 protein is CSVEIAGVGTDTQYF. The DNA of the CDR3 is TGCAGCGTTGAAATAGCGGGAGTAGGCACAGATACGCAGTATTTT.

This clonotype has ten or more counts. CDR3 coding DNA: TGTGCCAGCAGCAATACCCTGGGACAGTTCTCCTACAATGAGCAGTTCTTC. It yields the protein CASSNTLGQFSYNEQFF. The chain links TRBV27 to TRBJ2-1; 7 bases fit TRBD1. Trimming at V came to 6 bases and at J to 0 bases, leaving 11 bases not matched to a gene. The CDR3 contains 17 residues. CDR1 and CDR2 (germline): MNHEY, SMNVEV (reference sequence).

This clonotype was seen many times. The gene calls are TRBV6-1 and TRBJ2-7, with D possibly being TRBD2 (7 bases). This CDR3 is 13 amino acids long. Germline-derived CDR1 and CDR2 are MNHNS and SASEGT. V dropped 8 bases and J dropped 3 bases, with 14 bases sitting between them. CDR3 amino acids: CASGGGGFYEQYF. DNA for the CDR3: TGTGCCAGCGGGGGCGGGGGATTCTACGAGCAGTACTTC.